This is a list of T cell receptor beta chains from one sample in a study of T cell repertoires in cytomegalovirus infection. MiXCR, run by TCRdb on the reads, gives a single entry per CDR3 protein. The data show fewer than 200,000 distinct CDR3 sequences, approximately 19% seen once. Source material: PBMCs. The receptor set was obtained from a human donor in good health (CMV status not recorded). Some clones in this sample may be carry-over from other donors' samples. Each CDR3 is given with its conserved first and last residue. A D gene is named only where the DNA matches it firmly. Clone size is shown for a subset of rows, as once, few, many or a class of expanded clone.

>TRBV29-1|TRBD2|TRBJ2-1|few
CSVGTTSDEQFF
TGCAGCGTTGGCACGACTAGCGATGAGCAGTTCTTC
>TRBV4-1|-|TRBJ2-7|many
CASSPTPGAAYEQYF
TGCGCCAGCAGCCCCACCCCGGGGGCGGCGTACGAGCAGTACTTC
>TRBV7-2|-|TRBJ2-3|few
CASSQTTDTQYF
TGTGCCAGCAGCCAAACCACAGATACGCAGTATTTT
>TRBV4-3|-|TRBJ2-5|-
CASSHLGGVQETQYF
TGCGCCAGCAGCCACCTGGGCGGGGTCCAAGAGACCCAGTACTTC
>TRBV28|-|TRBJ2-5|-
CASSFSLLQETQYF
TGTGCCAGCAGTTTCAGTTTGCTCCAAGAGACCCAGTACTTC
>TRBV9|-|TRBJ2-1|-
CASSARAHGTGAILNEQFF
TGTGCCAGCAGCGCCCGGGCCCACGGAACGGGGGCCATCCTCAATGAGCAGTTCTTC
>TRBV7-2|-|TRBJ1-2|many
CASSLRRGGDYGYTF
TGTGCCAGCAGCCTTAGACGGGGAGGTGATTATGGCTACACCTTC
>TRBV7-2|-|TRBJ2-5|many
CASSLAKGPETQYF
TGTGCCAGCAGCCTCGCGAAGGGGCCAGAGACCCAGTACTTC
>TRBV7-2|TRBD1|TRBJ1-1|many
CASSNGDRGGTEAFF
TGTGCCAGCAGCAATGGGGACAGGGGAGGGACTGAAGCTTTCTTT
>TRBV5-1|-|TRBJ1-2|few
CASSLSWASYGYTF
TGCGCCAGCAGCTTGTCGTGGGCCTCTTATGGCTACACCTTC
>TRBV28|-|TRBJ1-1|many
CASSLGRRNTEAFF
TGTGCCAGCAGTTTGGGACGGAGAAACACTGAAGCTTTCTTT
>TRBV9|-|TRBJ2-1|-
CASSVERAYRDEQFF
TGTGCCAGCAGCGTAGAACGAGCCTATCGAGATGAGCAGTTCTTC
>TRBV2|TRBD1|TRBJ2-7|-
CASSELRGTDSYEQYF
TGTGCCAGCAGTGAACTGAGGGGGACAGACTCCTACGAGCAGTACTTC
>TRBV7-3|-|TRBJ2-3|many
CASSLSSTDTQYF
TGTGCCAGCAGCCTCTCAAGCACAGATACGCAGTATTTT
>TRBV7-2|TRBD2|TRBJ2-7|many
CASSPTGLAGGLAYEQYF
TGTGCCAGCAGCCCGACGGGACTAGCGGGAGGTCTCGCCTACGAGCAGTACTTC